The clone carrying this T cell receptor (beta chain) was seen only a few times. These data belong to a study of long-term antiretroviral therapy in people with HIV. It was version v3.0 of the immunoSEQ assay that was run at survey level. Measured with immunoSEQ multiplex PCR; TCRdb has only the in-frame clones, and not every one. The sample carries around 15,000 clones, 77% recorded once. This sequence originates from a man aged 35-49 years with HIV. Sequenced here: unsorted PBMCs, sampled 2.1 years after starting antiretroviral therapy.

CDR3 sequence reads: CASSLSWTERRNGYTF. The CDR3 DNA reads TGTGCCAGCAGCCTTTCTTGGACAGAGAGACGCAATGGCTACACCTTC. J is TRBJ1-2 and V is TRBV11-2; tentative D call: TRBD1 (6 bases). The CDR3 contains 16 residues. Germline V gene data show CDR1 as SGHAT and CDR2 as FQNNGV. V lost 5 bases to trimming and J lost 6 bases, with 22 bases between them.